This TCR beta chain was documented in a study of T cell responses to AZD1222 COVID-19 vaccine. Study results and caveats: The breadth and depth of Spike-specific TCRs increased once two AZD1222 doses had been given. Sampling that yielded the repertoires occurred only after the peak T cell response. Only 5 to 7 AZD1222 recipients tested seropositive at baseline. In a largely white British group with more females than males, clonal diversity was possibly underestimated.

This clone has more than one count but fewer than ten. Antigen unknown. Clones were read by immunoSEQ multiplex PCR, and TCRdb kept only the in-frame ones, dropping some. The table has some 150,000 clones, 93% seen once. The germline V gene encodes CDR1 MNHEY and CDR2 SVGEGT. This CDR3 is built from 14 residues. Deletions cut 3 bases from V and 1 base from J, with 9 bases between. The TCR sequence derives from an adult in good health. This chain uses TRBV6-2 or TRBV6-3 with TRBJ1-1, with D uncertain. Here the sequenced sample was peripheral blood, taken on day 0 of AZD1222 vaccination. The CDR3 reads CASSYTDQNTEAFF. Written as DNA, the CDR3 is TGTGCCAGCAGTTATACAGACCAGAACACTGAAGCTTTCTTT.